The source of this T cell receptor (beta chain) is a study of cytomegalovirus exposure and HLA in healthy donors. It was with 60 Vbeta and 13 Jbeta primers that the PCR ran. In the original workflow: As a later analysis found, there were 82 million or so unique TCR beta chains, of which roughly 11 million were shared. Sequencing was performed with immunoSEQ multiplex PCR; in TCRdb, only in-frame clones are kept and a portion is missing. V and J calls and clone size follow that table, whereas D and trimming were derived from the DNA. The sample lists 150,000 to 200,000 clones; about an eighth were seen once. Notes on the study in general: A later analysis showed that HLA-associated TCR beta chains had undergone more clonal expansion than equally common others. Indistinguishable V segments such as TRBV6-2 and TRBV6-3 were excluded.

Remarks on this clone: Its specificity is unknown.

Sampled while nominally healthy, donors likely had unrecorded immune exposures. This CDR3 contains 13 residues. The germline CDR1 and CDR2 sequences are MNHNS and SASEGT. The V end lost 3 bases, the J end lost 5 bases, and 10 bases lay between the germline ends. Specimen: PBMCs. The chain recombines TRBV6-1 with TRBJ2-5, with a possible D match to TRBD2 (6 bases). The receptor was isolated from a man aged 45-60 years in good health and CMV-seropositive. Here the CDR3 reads CASSEGGRETQYF. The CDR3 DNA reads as TGTGCCAGCAGTGAGGGGGGAAGGGAGACCCAGTACTTC.